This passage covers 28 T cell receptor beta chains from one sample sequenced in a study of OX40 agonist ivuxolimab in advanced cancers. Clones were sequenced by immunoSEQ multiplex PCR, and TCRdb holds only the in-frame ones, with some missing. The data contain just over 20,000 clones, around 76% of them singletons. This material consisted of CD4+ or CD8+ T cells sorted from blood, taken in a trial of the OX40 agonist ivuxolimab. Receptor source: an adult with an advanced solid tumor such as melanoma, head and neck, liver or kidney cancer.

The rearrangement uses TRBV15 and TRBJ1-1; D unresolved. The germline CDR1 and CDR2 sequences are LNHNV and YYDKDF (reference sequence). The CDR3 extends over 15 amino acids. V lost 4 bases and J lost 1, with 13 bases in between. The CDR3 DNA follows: TGTGCCACCAGCAAGGAGGAGCCTTCGAACACTGAAGCTTTCTTT. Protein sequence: CATSKEEPSNTEAFF.

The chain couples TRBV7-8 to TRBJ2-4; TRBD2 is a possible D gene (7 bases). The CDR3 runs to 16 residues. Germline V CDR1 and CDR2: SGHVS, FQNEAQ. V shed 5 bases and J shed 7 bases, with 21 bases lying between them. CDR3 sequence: CASSPLGGQGSNIQYF. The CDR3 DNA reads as TGTGCCAGCAGCCCCCTGGGGGGGCAGGGCTCGAACATTCAGTACTTC.

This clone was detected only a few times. This chain's CDR3 is CASSPGYTGELFF. The CDR3 DNA follows: TGTGCCAGCAGCCCTGGCTACACCGGGGAGCTGTTTTTT. This chain uses TRBV7-9 with TRBJ2-2; the D is unclear. Per the germline V gene, CDR1 is SEHNR and CDR2 is FQNEAQ (reference sequence). The CDR3 has 13 amino acids. V lost 5 bases to trimming and J lost 3 bases, with 7 bases between them. The full variable domain, rest sourced from reference TRBV7-9 and TRBJ2-2, is DTGVSQNPRHKITKRGQNVTFRCDPISEHNRLYWYRQTLGQGPEFLTYFQNEAQLEKSRLLSDRFSAERPKGSFSTLEIQRTEQGDSAMYLCASSPGYTGELFFGEGSRLTVL.

DNA for the CDR3: TGTGCCTGGAGTGTAGGACCTCCGTCAGATACGCAGTATTTT. This codes for CAWSVGPPSDTQYF. The gene calls are TRBV30 and TRBJ2-3; D is unresolved. The CDR3 contains 14 residues. Germline-derived CDR1 and CDR2 are GTSNPN and SVGIG (reference sequence). V lost 0 bases and J lost 4, with 11 bases in between.

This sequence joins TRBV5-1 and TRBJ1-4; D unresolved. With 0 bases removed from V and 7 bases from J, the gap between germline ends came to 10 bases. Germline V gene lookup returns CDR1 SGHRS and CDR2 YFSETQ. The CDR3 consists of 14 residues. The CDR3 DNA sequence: TGCGCCAGCAGCTTGGGGACTTCCCGTGAAAAACTGTTTTTT. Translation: CASSLGTSREKLFF.

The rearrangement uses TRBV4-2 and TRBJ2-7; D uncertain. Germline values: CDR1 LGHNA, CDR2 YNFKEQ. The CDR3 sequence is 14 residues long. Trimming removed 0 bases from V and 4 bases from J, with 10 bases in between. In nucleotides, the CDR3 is TGTGCCAGCAGCCAAGATCAAATGGGGTACGAGCAGTACTTC. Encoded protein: CASSQDQMGYEQYF.

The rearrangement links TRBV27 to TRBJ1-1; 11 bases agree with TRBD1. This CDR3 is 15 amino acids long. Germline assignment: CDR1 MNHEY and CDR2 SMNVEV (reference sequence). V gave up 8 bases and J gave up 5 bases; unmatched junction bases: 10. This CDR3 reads CASQIRGQGGTEAFF. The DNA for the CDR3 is TGTGCCAGCCAGATCCGGGGACAGGGGGGGACTGAAGCTTTCTTT.

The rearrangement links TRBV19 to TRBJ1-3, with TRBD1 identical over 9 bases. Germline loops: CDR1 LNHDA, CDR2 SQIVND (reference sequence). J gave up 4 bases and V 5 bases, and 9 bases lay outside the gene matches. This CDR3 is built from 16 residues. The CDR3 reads CASSDGTGSGGNTIYF. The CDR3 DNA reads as TGTGCCAGTAGTGACGGGACAGGGAGCGGCGGAAACACCATATATTTT.

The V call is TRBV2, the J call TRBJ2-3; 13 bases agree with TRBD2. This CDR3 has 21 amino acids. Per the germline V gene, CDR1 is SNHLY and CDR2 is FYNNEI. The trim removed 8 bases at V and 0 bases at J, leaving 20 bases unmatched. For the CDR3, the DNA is TGTGCCAGCCTACTAGCGGGGGGGCAAACTTTGGTCCCCACTAGCACAGATACGCAGTATTTT. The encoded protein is CASLLAGGQTLVPTSTDTQYF.

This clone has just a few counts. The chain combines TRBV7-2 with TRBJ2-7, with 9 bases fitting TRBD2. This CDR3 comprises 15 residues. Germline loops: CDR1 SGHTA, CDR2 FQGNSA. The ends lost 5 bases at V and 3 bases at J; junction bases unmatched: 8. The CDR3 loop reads CASSRLAGEIYEQYF. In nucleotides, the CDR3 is TGTGCCAGCAGCAGATTAGCGGGGGAGATCTACGAGCAGTACTTC.

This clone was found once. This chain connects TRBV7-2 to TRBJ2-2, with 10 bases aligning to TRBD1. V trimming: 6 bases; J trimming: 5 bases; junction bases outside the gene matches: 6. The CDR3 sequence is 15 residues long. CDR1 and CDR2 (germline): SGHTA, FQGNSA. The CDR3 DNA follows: TGTGCCAGCAGGCCGACAGGGGGCAATACCGGGGAGCTGTTTTTT. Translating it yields CASRPTGGNTGELFF.

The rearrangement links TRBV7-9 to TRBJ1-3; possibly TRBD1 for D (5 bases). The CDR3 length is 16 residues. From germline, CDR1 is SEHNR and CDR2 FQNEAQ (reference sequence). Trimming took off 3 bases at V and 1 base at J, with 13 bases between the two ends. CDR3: CASSLSGANSGNTIYF. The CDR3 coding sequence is TGTGCCAGCAGCTTGAGCGGGGCGAATTCTGGAAACACCATATATTTT.

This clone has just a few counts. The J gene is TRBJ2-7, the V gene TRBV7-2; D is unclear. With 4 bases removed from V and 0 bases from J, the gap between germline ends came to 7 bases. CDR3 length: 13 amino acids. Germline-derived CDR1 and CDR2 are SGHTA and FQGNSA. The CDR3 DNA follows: TGTGCCAGCAGCTCTAGACGCTCCTACGAGCAGTACTTC. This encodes CASSSRRSYEQYF.

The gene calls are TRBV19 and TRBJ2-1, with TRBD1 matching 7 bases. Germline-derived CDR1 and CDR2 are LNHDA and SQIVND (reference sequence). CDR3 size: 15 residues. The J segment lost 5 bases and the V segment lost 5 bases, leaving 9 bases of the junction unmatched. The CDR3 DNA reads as TGTGCCAGTAGTTTCGGGCAGGGGGAAAACAATGAGCAGTTCTTC. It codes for CASSFGQGENNEQFF.

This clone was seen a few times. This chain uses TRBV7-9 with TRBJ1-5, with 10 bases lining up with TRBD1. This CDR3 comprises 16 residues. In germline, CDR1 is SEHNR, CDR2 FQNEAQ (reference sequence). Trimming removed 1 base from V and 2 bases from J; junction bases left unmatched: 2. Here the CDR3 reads CASSLGTGGGNQPQHF. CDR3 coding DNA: TGTGCCAGCAGCTTAGGGACAGGGGGAGGCAATCAGCCCCAGCATTTT.

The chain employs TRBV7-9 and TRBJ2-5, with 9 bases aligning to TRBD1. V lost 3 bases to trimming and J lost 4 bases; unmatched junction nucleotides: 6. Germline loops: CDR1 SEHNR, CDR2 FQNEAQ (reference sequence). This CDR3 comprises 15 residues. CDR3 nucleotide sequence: TGTGCCAGCAGCTTCGGACAGGGGCTTTTAGAGACCCAGTACTTC. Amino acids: CASSFGQGLLETQYF. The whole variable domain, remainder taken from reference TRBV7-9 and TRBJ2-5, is DTGVSQNPRHKITKRGQNVTFRCDPISEHNRLYWYRQTLGQGPEFLTYFQNEAQLEKSRLLSDRFSAERPKGSFSTLEIQRTEQGDSAMYLCASSFGQGLLETQYFGPGTRLLVL.

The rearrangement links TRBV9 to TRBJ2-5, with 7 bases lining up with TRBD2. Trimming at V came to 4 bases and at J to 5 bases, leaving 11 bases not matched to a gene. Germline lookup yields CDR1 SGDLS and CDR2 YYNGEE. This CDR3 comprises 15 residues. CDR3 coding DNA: TGTGCCAGCAGCTACTTGAGCGGGGTCCGGGAGACCCAGTACTTC. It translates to CASSYLSGVRETQYF.

The chain's CDR3 is CASSQSGALGWEQYF. For the CDR3, the DNA is TGTGCCAGCAGCCAATCAGGGGCTCTCGGTTGGGAGCAGTACTTC. The chain is built from TRBV4-2 and TRBJ2-7, with D possibly matching TRBD1 (6 bases). V was cut by 2 bases and J by 7 bases, with 18 bases left in between. CDR1 is LGHNA, CDR2 YNFKEQ, per germline. The CDR3 runs to 15 residues.

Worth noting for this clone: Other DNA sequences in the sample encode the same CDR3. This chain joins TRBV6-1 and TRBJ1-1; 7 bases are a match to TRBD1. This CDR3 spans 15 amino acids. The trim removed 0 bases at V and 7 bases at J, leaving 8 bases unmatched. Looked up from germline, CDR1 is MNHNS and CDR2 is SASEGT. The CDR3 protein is CASSEAGGQWIEAFF. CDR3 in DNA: TGTGCCAGCAGTGAAGCGGGGGGACAGTGGATTGAAGCTTTCTTT.

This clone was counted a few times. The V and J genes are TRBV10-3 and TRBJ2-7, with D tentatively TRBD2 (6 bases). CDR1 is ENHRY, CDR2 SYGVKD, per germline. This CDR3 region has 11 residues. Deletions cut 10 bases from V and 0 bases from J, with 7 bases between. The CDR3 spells CATGDSYEQYF. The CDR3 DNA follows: TGTGCCACGGGGGACTCCTACGAGCAGTACTTC.

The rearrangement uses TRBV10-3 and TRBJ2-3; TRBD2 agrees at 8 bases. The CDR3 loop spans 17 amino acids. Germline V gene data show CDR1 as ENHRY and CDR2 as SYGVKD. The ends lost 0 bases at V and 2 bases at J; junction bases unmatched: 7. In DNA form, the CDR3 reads TGTGCCATCAGTGAGTCGGGAACTAGCGGCGTCACAGATACGCAGTATTTT. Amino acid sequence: CAISESGTSGVTDTQYF.

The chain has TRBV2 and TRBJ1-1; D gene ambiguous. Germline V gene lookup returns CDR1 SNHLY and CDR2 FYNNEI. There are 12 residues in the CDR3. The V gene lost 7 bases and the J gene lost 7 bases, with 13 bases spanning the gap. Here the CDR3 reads CASTPANGEAFF. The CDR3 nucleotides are TGTGCCAGCACCCCGGCTAACGGTGAAGCTTTCTTT.

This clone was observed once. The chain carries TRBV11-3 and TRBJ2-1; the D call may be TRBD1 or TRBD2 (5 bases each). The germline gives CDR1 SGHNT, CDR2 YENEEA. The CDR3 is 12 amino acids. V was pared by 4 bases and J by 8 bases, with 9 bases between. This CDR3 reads CASSSLGDEQFF. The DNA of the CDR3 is TGTGCCAGCAGCTCCCTGGGGGATGAGCAGTTCTTC.

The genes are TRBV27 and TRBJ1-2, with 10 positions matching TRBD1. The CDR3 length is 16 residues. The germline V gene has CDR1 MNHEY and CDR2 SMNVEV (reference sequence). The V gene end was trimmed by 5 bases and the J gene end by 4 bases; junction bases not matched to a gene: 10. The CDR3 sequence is CASSPGTGASVYGYTF. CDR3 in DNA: TGTGCCAGCAGTCCCGGGACAGGGGCGAGTGTCTATGGCTACACCTTC.

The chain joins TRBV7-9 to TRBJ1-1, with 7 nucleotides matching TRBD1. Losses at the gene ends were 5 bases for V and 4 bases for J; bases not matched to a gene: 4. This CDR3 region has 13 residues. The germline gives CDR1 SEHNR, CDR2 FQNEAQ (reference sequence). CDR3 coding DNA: TGTGCCAGCAGCACAGGGGAAGGCACTGAAGCTTTCTTT. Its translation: CASSTGEGTEAFF.

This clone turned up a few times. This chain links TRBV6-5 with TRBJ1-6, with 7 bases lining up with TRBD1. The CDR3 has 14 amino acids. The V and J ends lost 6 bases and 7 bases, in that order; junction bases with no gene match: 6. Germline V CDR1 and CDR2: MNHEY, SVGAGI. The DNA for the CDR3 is TGTGCCAGCAGGCGGGACAGCCAAAATTCACCCCTCCACTTT. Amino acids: CASRRDSQNSPLHF.

The CDR3 spells CASRAGGPGETQYF. The CDR3 DNA reads as TGCGCCAGCAGGGCGGGGGGCCCGGGGGAGACCCAGTACTTC. The chain joins TRBV5-1 to TRBJ2-5; 8 nucleotides match TRBD2. V shed 5 bases, J shed 5 bases, and the junction held 8 bases outside the gene matches. The V gene's germline CDR1 is SGHRS and CDR2 YFSETQ. The CDR3 sequence is 14 residues long.

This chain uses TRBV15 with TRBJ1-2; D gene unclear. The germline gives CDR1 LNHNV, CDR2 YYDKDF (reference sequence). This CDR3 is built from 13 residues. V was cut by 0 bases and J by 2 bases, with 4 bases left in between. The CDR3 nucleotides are TGTGCCACCAGCAGAGATAGGAACTATGGCTACACCTTC. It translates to CATSRDRNYGYTF.